Here is one T cell receptor beta chain with its context. Clones were read by immunoSEQ multiplex PCR, and TCRdb kept only the in-frame ones, dropping some. The sample has around 83,000 clones; 86% are singletons. The data were taken from a study of blood T cell repertoires in COVID-19. Looking at the study overall: The origin of the acute and convalescent COVID-19 samples was the United States, Italy and Spain. T cells, B-cell-depleted T cells, or PBMCs supplied cDNA or gDNA.

Germline V lookup: CDR1 WSHSY, CDR2 SAAADI. The CDR3 has 14 amino acids. J lost 5 bases, V lost 8 bases, and 6 bases had no gene match. This sequence joins TRBV10-2 and TRBJ2-7; 13 positions match TRBD2. This TCR was recovered from a man in his fifties or sixties with active or convalescent COVID-19. The sample taken for sequencing was peripheral blood. The chain's CDR3 is CASRGLAGLNEQYF. The CDR3 coding sequence is TGCGCCAGCCGGGGACTAGCGGGACTCAACGAGCAGTACTTC.